The rows below give T cell receptor beta chains drawn from one sample of a study of blood T cell repertoires in COVID-19. The assay was immunoSEQ multiplex PCR, and TCRdb's table has in-frame clones only and misses some. The sample holds roughly 280,000 clones, about nine tenths seen once. The sequenced sample was PBMCs or T cells enriched from blood (not recorded which). Every receptor here comes from a woman between 45 and 65 years old who had recovered from COVID-19. The CDR3 runs from the conserved cysteine through the conserved F or W. The D gene is left open where the match is weak. Some rows mark clone size as missing; the rest say once, few, many or name a class of expanded clone.

clone size: NA; J gene: TRBJ1-4; D gene: TRBD1; V gene: TRBV28; CDR3 length: 15; CDR3 protein: CASSLPGGTNEKLFF; CDR3 DNA: TGTGCCAGCAGTCTCCCAGGGGGGACTAATGAAAAACTGTTTTTT
clone size: few; J gene: TRBJ1-2; D gene: TRBD1; V gene: TRBV7-9; CDR3 length: 13; CDR3 protein: CASSYTGVAGYTF; CDR3 DNA: TGTGCCAGCAGCTACACAGGGGTTGCTGGCTACACCTTC
clone size: NA; J gene: TRBJ2-7; D gene: TRBD2; V gene: TRBV20-1; CDR3 length: 14; CDR3 protein: CSASVPSGAYEQYF; CDR3 DNA: TGCAGTGCTAGTGTGCCTAGCGGCGCCTACGAGCAGTACTTC
clone size: once; J gene: TRBJ1-1; D gene: NA; V gene: TRBV7-2; CDR3 length: 13; CDR3 protein: CASSLDSGREAFF; CDR3 DNA: TGTGCCAGCAGCTTAGATTCGGGGAGGGAAGCTTTCTTT
clone size: once; J gene: TRBJ1-1; D gene: NA; V gene: TRBV18; CDR3 length: 15; CDR3 protein: CASSPSGQMNTEAFF; CDR3 DNA: TGTGCCAGCTCACCATCAGGACAGATGAACACTGAAGCTTTCTTT
clone size: NA; J gene: TRBJ2-7; D gene: TRBD2; V gene: TRBV7-2; CDR3 length: 16; CDR3 protein: CASSPRGSSGSYEQYF; CDR3 DNA: TGTGCCAGCAGCCCCCGGGGGTCTAGCGGGAGTTACGAGCAGTACTTC
clone size: NA; J gene: TRBJ1-2; D gene: TRBD1; V gene: TRBV5-1; CDR3 length: 14; CDR3 protein: CASSPRQGNYGYTF; CDR3 DNA: TGCGCCAGCAGCCCACGACAGGGGAACTATGGCTACACCTTC
clone size: NA; J gene: TRBJ2-5; D gene: NA; V gene: TRBV14; CDR3 length: 14; CDR3 protein: CASSQDLQSKTQYF; CDR3 DNA: TGTGCCAGCAGCCAAGATCTACAGTCAAAGACCCAGTACTTC
clone size: NA; J gene: TRBJ2-1; D gene: NA; V gene: TRBV7-3; CDR3 length: 20; CDR3 protein: CASRKGPAYPGNIAYNEQFF; CDR3 DNA: TGTGCCAGCAGGAAAGGCCCCGCTTACCCAGGGAATATCGCTTACAATGAGCAGTTCTTC
clone size: NA; J gene: TRBJ2-1; D gene: NA; V gene: TRBV14; CDR3 length: 16; CDR3 protein: CASSQEGGYFYNEQFF; CDR3 DNA: TGTGCCAGCAGCCAAGAAGGAGGATACTTCTACAATGAGCAGTTCTTC
clone size: NA; J gene: TRBJ2-3; D gene: NA; V gene: TRBV24-1; CDR3 length: 13; CDR3 protein: CATSDPNMDTQYF; CDR3 DNA: TGTGCCACCAGTGACCCTAATATGGATACGCAGTATTTT
clone size: NA; J gene: TRBJ2-7; D gene: NA; V gene: TRBV4-3; CDR3 length: 13; CDR3 protein: CASSQRIGDEQYF; CDR3 DNA: TGCGCCAGCAGCCAAAGGATAGGGGACGAGCAGTACTTC
clone size: NA; J gene: TRBJ2-5; D gene: NA; V gene: TRBV29-1; CDR3 length: 15; CDR3 protein: CSVEIRTGSRETQYF; CDR3 DNA: TGCAGCGTTGAAATCCGGACGGGATCGCGGGAGACCCAGTACTTC
clone size: NA; J gene: TRBJ2-7; D gene: TRBD2; V gene: TRBV19; CDR3 length: 15; CDR3 protein: CASSVVTSGIYEQYF; CDR3 DNA: TGTGCCAGTAGTGTCGTGACTAGCGGGATCTACGAGCAGTACTTC
clone size: NA; J gene: TRBJ2-7; D gene: NA; V gene: TRBV4-3; CDR3 length: 13; CDR3 protein: CASSQASSYEQYF; CDR3 DNA: TGCGCCAGCAGCCAAGCTAGCTCCTACGAGCAGTACTTC
clone size: NA; J gene: TRBJ1-3; D gene: NA; V gene: TRBV28; CDR3 length: 17; CDR3 protein: CASSSPLSYLSGNTIYF; CDR3 DNA: TGTGCCAGCAGTTCCCCATTGAGTTACCTCTCTGGAAACACCATATATTTT
clone size: NA; J gene: TRBJ1-5; D gene: TRBD1; V gene: TRBV18; CDR3 length: 17; CDR3 protein: CASSPDSQGVSNQPQHF; CDR3 DNA: TGTGCCAGCTCACCGGACAGTCAGGGGGTTAGCAATCAGCCCCAGCATTTT
clone size: NA; J gene: TRBJ2-4; D gene: TRBD2; V gene: TRBV4-3; CDR3 length: 21; CDR3 protein: CASSQDLPGLAGGSAKNIQYF; CDR3 DNA: TGCGCCAGCAGCCAAGACCTACCGGGACTAGCGGGAGGTTCAGCCAAAAACATTCAGTACTTC
clone size: NA; J gene: TRBJ2-1; D gene: NA; V gene: TRBV6-5; CDR3 length: 14; CDR3 protein: CATHNPGLYNEQFF; CDR3 DNA: TGTGCCACGCACAACCCGGGGTTATACAATGAGCAGTTCTTC
clone size: once; J gene: TRBJ2-2; D gene: NA; V gene: TRBV19; CDR3 length: 15; CDR3 protein: CASIAPGSGTGELFF; CDR3 DNA: TGTGCCAGTATCGCCCCCGGTTCGGGCACCGGGGAGCTGTTTTTT
clone size: NA; J gene: TRBJ2-2; D gene: TRBD1; V gene: TRBV6-5; CDR3 length: 14; CDR3 protein: CASSLTGGHGELFF; CDR3 DNA: TGTGCCAGCAGTCTGACAGGGGGCCACGGGGAGCTGTTTTTT
clone size: NA; J gene: TRBJ2-7; D gene: NA; V gene: TRBV28; CDR3 length: 16; CDR3 protein: CASSPSNRVATYEQYF; CDR3 DNA: TGTGCCAGCAGTCCGTCGAACAGGGTGGCTACCTACGAGCAGTACTTC
clone size: NA; J gene: TRBJ2-3; D gene: TRBD1; V gene: TRBV9; CDR3 length: 16; CDR3 protein: CASSAGTVSSTDTQYF; CDR3 DNA: TGTGCCAGCAGCGCGGGGACAGTAAGTAGCACAGATACGCAGTATTTT
clone size: NA; J gene: TRBJ2-4; D gene: NA; V gene: TRBV7-2; CDR3 length: 17; CDR3 protein: CASSLSPGSASKNIQYF; CDR3 DNA: TGTGCCAGCAGCTTATCCCCAGGATCGGCTTCCAAAAACATTCAGTACTTC
clone size: NA; J gene: TRBJ2-2; D gene: NA; V gene: TRBV7-7; CDR3 length: 15; CDR3 protein: CASSLVHSGTGELFF; CDR3 DNA: TGTGCTAGCAGCTTGGTACACTCAGGCACCGGGGAGCTGTTTTTT
clone size: few; J gene: TRBJ1-5; D gene: NA; V gene: TRBV19; CDR3 length: 15; CDR3 protein: CASSIPGLSNQPQHF; CDR3 DNA: TGTGCCAGTAGTATCCCAGGGCTTAGCAATCAGCCCCAGCATTTT
clone size: NA; J gene: TRBJ1-5; D gene: NA; V gene: TRBV10-2; CDR3 length: 14; CDR3 protein: CASTPGAAGQPQHF; CDR3 DNA: TGCGCCAGCACCCCCGGGGCCGCGGGACAGCCCCAGCATTTT